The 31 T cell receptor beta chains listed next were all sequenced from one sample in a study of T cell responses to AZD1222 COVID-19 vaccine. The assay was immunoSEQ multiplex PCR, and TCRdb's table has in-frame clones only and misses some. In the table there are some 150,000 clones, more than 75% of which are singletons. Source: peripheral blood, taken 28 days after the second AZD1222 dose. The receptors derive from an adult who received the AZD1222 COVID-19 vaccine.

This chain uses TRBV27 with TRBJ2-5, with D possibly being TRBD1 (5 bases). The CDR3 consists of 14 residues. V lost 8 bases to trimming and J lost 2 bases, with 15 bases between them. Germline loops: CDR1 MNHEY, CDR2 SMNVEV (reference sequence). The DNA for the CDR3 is TGTGCCAGCGGAAAAGACAGAATACAAGAGACCCAGTACTTC. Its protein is CASGKDRIQETQYF.

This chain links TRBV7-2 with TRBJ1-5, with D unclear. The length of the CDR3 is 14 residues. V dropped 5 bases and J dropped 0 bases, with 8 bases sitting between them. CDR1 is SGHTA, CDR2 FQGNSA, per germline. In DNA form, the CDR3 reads TGTGCCAGCAGCCCCCACGGTAGCAATCAGCCCCAGCATTTT. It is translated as CASSPHGSNQPQHF.

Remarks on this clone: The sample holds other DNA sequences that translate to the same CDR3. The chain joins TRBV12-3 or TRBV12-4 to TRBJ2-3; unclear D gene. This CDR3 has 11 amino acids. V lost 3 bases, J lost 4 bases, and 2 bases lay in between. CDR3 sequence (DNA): TGTGCCAGCAGTTTTTCAGATACGCAGTATTTT. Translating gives CASSFSDTQYF.

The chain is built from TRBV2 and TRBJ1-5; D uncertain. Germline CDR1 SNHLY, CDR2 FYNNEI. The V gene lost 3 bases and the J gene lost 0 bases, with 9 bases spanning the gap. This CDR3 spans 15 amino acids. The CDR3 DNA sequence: TGTGCCAGCAGTGACGGAGGATATAGCAATCAGCCCCAGCATTTT. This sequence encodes CASSDGGYSNQPQHF.

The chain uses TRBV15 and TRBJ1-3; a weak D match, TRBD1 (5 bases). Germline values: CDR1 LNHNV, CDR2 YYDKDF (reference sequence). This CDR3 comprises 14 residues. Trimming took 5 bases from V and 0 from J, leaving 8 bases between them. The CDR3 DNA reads TGTGCCACCAGCGAGGGGAACTCTGGAAACACCATATATTTT. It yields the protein CATSEGNSGNTIYF.

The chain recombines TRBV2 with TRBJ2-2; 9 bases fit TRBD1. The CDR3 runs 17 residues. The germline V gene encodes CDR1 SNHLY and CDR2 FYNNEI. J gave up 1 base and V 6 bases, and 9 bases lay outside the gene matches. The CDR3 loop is CASRDRGSILNTGELFF. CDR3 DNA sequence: TGTGCCAGCAGGGACAGGGGTTCGATATTGAACACCGGGGAGCTGTTTTTT.

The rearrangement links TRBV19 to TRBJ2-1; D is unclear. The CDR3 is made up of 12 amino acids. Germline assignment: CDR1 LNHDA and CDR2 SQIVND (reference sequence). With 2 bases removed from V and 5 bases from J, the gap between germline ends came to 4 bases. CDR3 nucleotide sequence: TGTGCCAGTAGTATAAAAAACAATGAGCAGTTCTTC. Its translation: CASSIKNNEQFF.

The CDR3 DNA follows: TGTGCCAGCAGCCAGGATCTTAACACCGGGGAGCTGTTTTTT. It codes for CASSQDLNTGELFF. The V and J genes are TRBV7-9 and TRBJ2-2, with no clear D. The V end was cut by 5 bases, the J end by 2 bases, with 9 bases between. The CDR3 totals 14 residues. The V gene's germline CDR1 is SEHNR and CDR2 FQNEAQ (reference sequence).

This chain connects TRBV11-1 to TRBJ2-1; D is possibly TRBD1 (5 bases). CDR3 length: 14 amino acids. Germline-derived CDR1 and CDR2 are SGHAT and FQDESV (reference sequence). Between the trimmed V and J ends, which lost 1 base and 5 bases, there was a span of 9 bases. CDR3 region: CASSLDSRDNEQFF. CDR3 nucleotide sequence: TGTGCCAGCAGCTTAGACTCCAGGGACAATGAGCAGTTCTTC.

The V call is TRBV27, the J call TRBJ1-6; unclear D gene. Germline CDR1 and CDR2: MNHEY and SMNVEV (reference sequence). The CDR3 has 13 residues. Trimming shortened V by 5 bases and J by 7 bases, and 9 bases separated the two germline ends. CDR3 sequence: CASSIMGNSPLHF. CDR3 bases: TGTGCCAGCAGTATCATGGGCAATTCACCCCTCCACTTT.

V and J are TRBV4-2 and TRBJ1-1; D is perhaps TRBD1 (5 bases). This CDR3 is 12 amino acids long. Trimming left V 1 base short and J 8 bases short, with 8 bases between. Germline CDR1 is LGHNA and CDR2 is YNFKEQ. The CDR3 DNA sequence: TGTGCCAGCAGCCAAGCTCGGACAGAAGCTTTCTTT. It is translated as CASSQARTEAFF.

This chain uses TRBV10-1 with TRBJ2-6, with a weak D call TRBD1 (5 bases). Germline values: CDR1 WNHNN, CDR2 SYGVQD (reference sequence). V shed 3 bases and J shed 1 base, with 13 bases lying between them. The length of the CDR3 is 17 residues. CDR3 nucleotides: TGCGCCAGCAGTGAAGCAGGGCACGATTCTGGGGCCAACGTCCTGACTTTC. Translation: CASSEAGHDSGANVLTF.

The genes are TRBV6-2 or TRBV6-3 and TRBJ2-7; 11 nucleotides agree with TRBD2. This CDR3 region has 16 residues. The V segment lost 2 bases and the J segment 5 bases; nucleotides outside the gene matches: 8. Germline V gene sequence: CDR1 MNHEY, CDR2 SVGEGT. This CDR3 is CASSYPPSGGSHEQYF. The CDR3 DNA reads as TGTGCCAGCAGTTACCCCCCTAGCGGGGGGAGCCACGAGCAGTACTTC.

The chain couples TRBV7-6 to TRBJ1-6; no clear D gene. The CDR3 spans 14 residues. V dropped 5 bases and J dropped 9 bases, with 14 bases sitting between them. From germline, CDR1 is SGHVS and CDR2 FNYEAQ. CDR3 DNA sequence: TGTGCCAGCAGCGCGACCGCCCGGGGTTCACCCCTCCACTTT. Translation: CASSATARGSPLHF. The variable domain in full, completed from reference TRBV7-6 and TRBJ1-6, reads GAGVSQSPRYKVTKRGQDVALRCDPISGHVSLYWYRQALGQGPEFLTYFNYEAQQDKSGLPNDRFSAERPEGSISTLTIQRTEQRDSAMYRCASSATARGSPLHFGNGTRLTVT.

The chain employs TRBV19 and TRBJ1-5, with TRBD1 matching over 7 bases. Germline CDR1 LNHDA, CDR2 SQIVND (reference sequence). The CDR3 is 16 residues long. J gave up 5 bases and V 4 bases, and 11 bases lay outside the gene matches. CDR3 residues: CASSTPEGAGHQPQHF. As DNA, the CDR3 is TGTGCCAGTAGTACCCCCGAGGGGGCAGGTCATCAGCCCCAGCATTTT.

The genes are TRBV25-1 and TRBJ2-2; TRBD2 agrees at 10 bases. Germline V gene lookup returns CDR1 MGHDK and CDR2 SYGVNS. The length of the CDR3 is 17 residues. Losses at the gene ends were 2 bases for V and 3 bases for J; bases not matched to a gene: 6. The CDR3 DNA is TGTGCCAGCAGTGAACAGCGGGGGGGCCGGGACACCGGGGAGCTGTTTTTT. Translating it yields CASSEQRGGRDTGELFF.

The CDR3 here is CASSYYLGSEAFF. CDR3 sequence (DNA): TGTGCCAGCAGTTACTATCTTGGCTCTGAAGCTTTCTTT. The chain has TRBV6-5 and TRBJ1-1; D gene unclear. Germline CDR1 reads MNHEY; CDR2 reads SVGAGI. Deletions cut 1 base from V and 6 bases from J, with 9 bases between. This CDR3 spans 13 amino acids.

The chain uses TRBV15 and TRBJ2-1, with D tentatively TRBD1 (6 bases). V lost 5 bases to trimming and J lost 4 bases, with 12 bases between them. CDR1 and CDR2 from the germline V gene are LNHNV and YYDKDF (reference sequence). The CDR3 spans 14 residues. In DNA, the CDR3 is TGTGCCACCAGCGAGGACAGCGGATACAATGAGCAGTTCTTC. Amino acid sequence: CATSEDSGYNEQFF.

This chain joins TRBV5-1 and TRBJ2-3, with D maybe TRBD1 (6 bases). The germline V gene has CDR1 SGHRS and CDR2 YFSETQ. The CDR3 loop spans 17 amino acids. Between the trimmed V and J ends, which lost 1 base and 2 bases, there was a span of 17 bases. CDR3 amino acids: CASSLWTVRVDTDTQYF. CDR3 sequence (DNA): TGCGCCAGCAGCTTGTGGACAGTTAGGGTCGACACAGATACGCAGTATTTT.

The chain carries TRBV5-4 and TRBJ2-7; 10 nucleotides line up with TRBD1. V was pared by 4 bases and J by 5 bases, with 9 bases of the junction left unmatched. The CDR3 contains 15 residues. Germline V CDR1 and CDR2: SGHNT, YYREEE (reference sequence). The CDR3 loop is CASSQPTGGSDEQYF. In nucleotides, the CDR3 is TGTGCCAGCAGCCAACCGACAGGGGGCAGCGACGAGCAGTACTTC.

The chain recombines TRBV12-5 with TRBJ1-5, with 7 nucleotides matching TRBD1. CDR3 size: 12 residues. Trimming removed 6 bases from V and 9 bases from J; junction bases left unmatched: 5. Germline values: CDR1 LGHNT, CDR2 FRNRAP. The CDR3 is CASGTGKGPQHF. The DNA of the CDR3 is TGTGCTAGTGGGACAGGGAAAGGGCCCCAGCATTTT.

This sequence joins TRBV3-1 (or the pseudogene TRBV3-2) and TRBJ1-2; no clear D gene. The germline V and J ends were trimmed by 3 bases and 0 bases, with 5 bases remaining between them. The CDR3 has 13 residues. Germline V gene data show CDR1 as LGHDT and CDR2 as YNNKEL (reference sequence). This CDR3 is CASSQQTNYGYTF. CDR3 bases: TGTGCCAGCAGCCAGCAAACTAACTATGGCTACACCTTC.

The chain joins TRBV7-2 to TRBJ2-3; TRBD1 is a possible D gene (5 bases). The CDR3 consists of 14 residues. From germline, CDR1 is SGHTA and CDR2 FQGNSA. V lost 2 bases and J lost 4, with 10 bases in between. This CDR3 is CASSLKGLSDTQYF. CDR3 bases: TGTGCCAGCAGCTTAAAGGGGCTCTCAGATACGCAGTATTTT.

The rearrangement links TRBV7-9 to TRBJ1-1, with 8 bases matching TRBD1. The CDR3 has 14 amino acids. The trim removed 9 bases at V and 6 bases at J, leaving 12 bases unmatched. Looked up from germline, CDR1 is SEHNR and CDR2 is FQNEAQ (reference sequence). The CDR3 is CASGFRGRSAEAFF. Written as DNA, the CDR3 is TGTGCCAGTGGATTCAGGGGGCGGTCGGCTGAAGCTTTCTTT.

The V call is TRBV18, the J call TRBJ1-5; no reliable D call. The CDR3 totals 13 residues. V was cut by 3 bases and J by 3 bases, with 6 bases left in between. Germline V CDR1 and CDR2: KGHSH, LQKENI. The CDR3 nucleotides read TGTGCCAGCTCACCGGGAATCAATCAGCCCCAGCATTTT. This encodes CASSPGINQPQHF.

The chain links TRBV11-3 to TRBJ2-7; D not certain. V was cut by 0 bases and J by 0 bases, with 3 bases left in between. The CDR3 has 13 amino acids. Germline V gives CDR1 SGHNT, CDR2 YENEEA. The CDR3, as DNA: TGTGCCAGCAGCTTAGACAGCTCCTACGAGCAGTACTTC. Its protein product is CASSLDSSYEQYF.

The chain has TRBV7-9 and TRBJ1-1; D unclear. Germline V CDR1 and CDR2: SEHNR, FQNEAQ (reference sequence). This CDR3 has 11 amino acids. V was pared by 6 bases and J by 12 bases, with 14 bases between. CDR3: CASSHTQDSFF. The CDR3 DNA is TGTGCCAGCAGTCACACCCAGGATTCTTTCTTT. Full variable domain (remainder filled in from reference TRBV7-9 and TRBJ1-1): DTGVSQNPRHKITKRGQNVTFRCDPISEHNRLYWYRQTLGQGPEFLTYFQNEAQLEKSRLLSDRFSAERPKGSFSTLEIQRTEQGDSAMYLCASSHTQDSFFGQGTRLTVV.

The CDR3 protein is CAWSIEQISYNSPLHF. CDR3 DNA: TGTGCCTGGAGTATTGAACAGATCTCCTATAATTCACCCCTCCACTTT. The V call is TRBV30, the J call TRBJ1-6; no definite D call. CDR3 length: 16 amino acids. From germline, CDR1 is GTSNPN and CDR2 SVGIG (reference sequence). Deletions cut 2 bases from V and 0 bases from J, with 11 bases between.

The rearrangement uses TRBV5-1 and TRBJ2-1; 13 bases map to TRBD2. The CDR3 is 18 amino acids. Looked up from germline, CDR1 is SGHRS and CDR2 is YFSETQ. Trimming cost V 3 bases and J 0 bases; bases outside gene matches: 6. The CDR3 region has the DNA TGCGCCAGCAGCTCCCGGACTAGCGGGGGACCCTCCTACAATGAGCAGTTCTTC. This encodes CASSSRTSGGPSYNEQFF.

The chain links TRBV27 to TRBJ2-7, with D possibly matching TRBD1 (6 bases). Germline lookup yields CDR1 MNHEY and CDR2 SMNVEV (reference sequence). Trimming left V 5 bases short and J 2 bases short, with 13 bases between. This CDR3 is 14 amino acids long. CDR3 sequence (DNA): TGTGCCAGCAGTACGTACAGGGTCCCCTACGAGCAGTACTTC. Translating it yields CASSTYRVPYEQYF.

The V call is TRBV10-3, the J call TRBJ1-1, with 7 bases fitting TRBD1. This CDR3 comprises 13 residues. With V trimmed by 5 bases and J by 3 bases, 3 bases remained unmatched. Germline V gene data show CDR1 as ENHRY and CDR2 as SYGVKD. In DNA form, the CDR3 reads TGTGCCATCAGTTCCAGGGGGGACACTGAAGCTTTCTTT. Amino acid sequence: CAISSRGDTEAFF.